This T cell receptor beta chain was obtained from a study of cytomegalovirus exposure and HLA in healthy donors. Findings and limits, study-wide: Follow-up analysis later connected one missense variant in DCLRE1C with trimming of TCR beta V- and J-genes.

It was with 60 Vbeta and 13 Jbeta primers that the PCR ran. Libraries were prepared by immunoSEQ multiplex PCR; TCRdb keeps only in-frame clonotypes and omits some of them. The sample carries about 160,000 clones, roughly two thirds recorded once. CDR1 MNHEY and CDR2 SVGAGI come from the germline V gene. The CDR3 is 15 residues long. Losses at the gene ends were 2 bases for V and 6 bases for J; bases not matched to a gene: 7. A remark on this clone: Its antigen is still unknown.

This sequence joins TRBV6-5 and TRBJ1-5, with 7 bases aligning to TRBD1. The receptor was derived from a woman in her 30s in good health and CMV-seronegative. The specimen sequenced was PBMCs. CDR3 nucleotide sequence: TGTGCCAGCAGTTACACAGGGGTCGCGGGTCAGCCCCAGCATTTT. Translation gives CASSYTGVAGQPQHF.